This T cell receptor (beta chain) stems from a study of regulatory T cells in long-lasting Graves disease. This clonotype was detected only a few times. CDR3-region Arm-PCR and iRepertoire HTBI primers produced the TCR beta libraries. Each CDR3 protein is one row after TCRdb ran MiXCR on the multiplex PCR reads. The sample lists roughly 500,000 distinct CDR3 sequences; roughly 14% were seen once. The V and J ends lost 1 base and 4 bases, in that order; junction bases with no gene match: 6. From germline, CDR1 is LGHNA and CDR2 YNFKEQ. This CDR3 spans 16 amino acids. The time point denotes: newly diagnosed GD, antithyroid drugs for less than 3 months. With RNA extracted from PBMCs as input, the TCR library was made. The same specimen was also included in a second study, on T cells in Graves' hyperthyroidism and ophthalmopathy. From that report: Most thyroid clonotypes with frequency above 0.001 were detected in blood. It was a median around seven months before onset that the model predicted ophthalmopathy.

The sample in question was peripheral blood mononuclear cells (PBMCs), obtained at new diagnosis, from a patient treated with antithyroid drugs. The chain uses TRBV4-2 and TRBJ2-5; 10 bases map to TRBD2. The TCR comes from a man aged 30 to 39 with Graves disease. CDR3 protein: CASSQGLAGEVETQYF. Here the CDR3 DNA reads TGTGCCAGCAGCCAAGGTCTAGCGGGAGAGGTAGAGACCCAGTACTTC.